Below, 8 T cell receptor beta chains from the same sample are listed, as sequenced in a study of radiation and T cells in renal cell carcinoma. Clones were read by immunoSEQ multiplex PCR, and TCRdb kept only the in-frame ones, dropping some. The sample has more than 95,000 clones, roughly four fifths seen once. Time point meaning: blood 2 weeks post-SBRT. This sample's treatment: 15 Gy SBRT to primary tumor, nephrectomy 4 weeks later. Sequenced material: blood, taken from a patient whose treatment included radiotherapy and nephrectomy. All receptors derive from a man between 45 and 60 years old with renal cell carcinoma.

This clone was counted a few times. Other DNA sequences in the sample encode the same CDR3. This rearrangement joins TRBV29-1 to TRBJ2-7; unclear D gene. This CDR3 comprises 11 residues. V dropped 4 bases and J dropped 4 bases, with 8 bases sitting between them. The germline gives CDR1 SQVTM, CDR2 ANQGSEA. The CDR3 sequence: CSVGGVYEQYF. CDR3 bases: TGCAGCGTTGGTGGTGTTTACGAGCAGTACTTC.

The V gene is TRBV5-4, the J gene TRBJ2-1; the D call may be TRBD1 or TRBD2 (5 bases each). Germline V gene sequence: CDR1 SGHNT, CDR2 YYREEE (reference sequence). V dropped 5 bases and J dropped 9 bases, with 12 bases sitting between them. CDR3 length: 12 residues. In DNA form, the CDR3 reads TGTGCCAGCAGTTCGGGGCGCGGTGAGCAGTTCTTC. Residues: CASSSGRGEQFF.

The chain has TRBV5-4 and TRBJ2-3; no reliable D call. CDR3 size: 13 residues. Germline lookup yields CDR1 SGHNT and CDR2 YYREEE (reference sequence). The V end lost 2 bases, the J end lost 5 bases, and 9 bases lay between the germline ends. CDR3 sequence: CASSLTSIDTQYF. CDR3 DNA sequence: TGTGCCAGCAGCTTAACGTCGATAGATACGCAGTATTTT. Full variable domain (rest looked up from reference TRBV5-4 and TRBJ2-3): ETGVTQSPTHLIKTRGQQVTLRCSSQSGHNTVSWYQQALGQGPQFIFQYYREEENGRGNFPPRFSGLQFPNYSSELNVNALELDDSALYLCASSLTSIDTQYFGPGTRLTVL.

The chain has TRBV7-2 and TRBJ2-1, with 12 positions matching TRBD2. CDR1 is SGHTA, CDR2 FQGNSA, per germline. The CDR3 is 15 amino acids. Trimming took 1 base from V and 10 from J; bases not matched to a gene: 5. The CDR3 DNA follows: TGTGCCAGCAGCTTAGGACTAGCGGGAGAGTGGGAGCAGTTCTTC. Its protein is CASSLGLAGEWEQFF.

This clone was observed a single time. J is TRBJ2-1 and V is TRBV6-6, with D uncertain. The germline gives CDR1 MNHNY, CDR2 SVGAGI (reference sequence). The V and J ends lost 2 bases and 4 bases respectively, with 15 bases between them. This CDR3 contains 16 residues. The CDR3 spells CASSYPTSTSYNEQFF. CDR3 coding DNA: TGTGCCAGCAGTTACCCGACCTCTACAAGTTACAATGAGCAGTTCTTC.

The gene calls are TRBV5-5 and TRBJ2-1, with D perhaps TRBD2 (6 bases). CDR1 and CDR2 from the germline V gene are SGHKS and YYEKEE (reference sequence). The CDR3 contains 12 residues. Trimming removed 2 bases at V and 8 bases at J, with 8 bases between. The CDR3 is CASSFGGDEQFF. Written as DNA, the CDR3 is TGTGCCAGCAGCTTCGGCGGGGATGAGCAGTTCTTC.

The chain combines TRBV27 with TRBJ2-7, with TRBD1 matching over 9 bases. The CDR3 runs to 14 residues. The germline gives CDR1 MNHEY, CDR2 SMNVEV (reference sequence). The V gene end was trimmed by 2 bases and the J gene end by 5 bases; junction bases not matched to a gene: 4. CDR3 protein: CASSLTGGPDEQYF. CDR3 coding DNA: TGTGCCAGCAGTTTAACAGGGGGCCCAGACGAGCAGTACTTC.

This rearrangement joins TRBV5-1 to TRBJ2-1; either TRBD1 or TRBD2 may fit D (5 bases each). Trimming pared 6 bases from V and 0 bases from J, leaving 13 bases between. Germline values: CDR1 SGHRS, CDR2 YFSETQ. The CDR3 is 15 residues long. CDR3 in amino acids: CASIRDGSSYNEQFF. For the CDR3, the DNA is TGCGCCAGCATTCGGGACGGTAGCTCCTACAATGAGCAGTTCTTC.